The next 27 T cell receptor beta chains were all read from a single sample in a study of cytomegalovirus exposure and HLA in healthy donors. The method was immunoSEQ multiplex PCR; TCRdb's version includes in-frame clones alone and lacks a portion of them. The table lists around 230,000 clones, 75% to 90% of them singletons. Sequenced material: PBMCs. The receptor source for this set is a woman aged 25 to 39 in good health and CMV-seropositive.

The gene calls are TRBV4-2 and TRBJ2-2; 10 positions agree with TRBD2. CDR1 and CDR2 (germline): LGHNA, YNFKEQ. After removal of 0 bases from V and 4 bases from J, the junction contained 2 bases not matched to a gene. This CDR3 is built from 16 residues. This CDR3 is CASSQEKREGTGELFF. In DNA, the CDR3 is TGTGCCAGCAGCCAAGAAAAGCGGGAGGGCACCGGGGAGCTGTTTTTT.

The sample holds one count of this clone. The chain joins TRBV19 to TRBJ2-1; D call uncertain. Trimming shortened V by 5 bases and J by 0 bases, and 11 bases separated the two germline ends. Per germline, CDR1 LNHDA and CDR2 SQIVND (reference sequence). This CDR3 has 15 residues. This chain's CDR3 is CASSVLESSYNEQFF. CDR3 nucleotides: TGTGCCAGTAGTGTTCTCGAGAGCTCCTACAATGAGCAGTTCTTC.

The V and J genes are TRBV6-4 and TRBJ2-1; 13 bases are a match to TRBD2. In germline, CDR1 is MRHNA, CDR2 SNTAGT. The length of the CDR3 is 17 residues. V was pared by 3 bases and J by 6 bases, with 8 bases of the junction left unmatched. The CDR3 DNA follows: TGTGCCAGCAGTGAACTAGCGGGAGGGCCATTTTTCAATGAGCAGTTCTTC. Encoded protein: CASSELAGGPFFNEQFF.

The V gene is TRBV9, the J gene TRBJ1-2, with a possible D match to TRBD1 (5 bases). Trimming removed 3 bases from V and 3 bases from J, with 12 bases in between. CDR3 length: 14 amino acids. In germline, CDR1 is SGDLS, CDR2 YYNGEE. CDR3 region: CASSGASGYYGYTF. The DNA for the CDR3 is TGTGCCAGCAGCGGGGCCTCAGGGTACTATGGCTACACCTTC.

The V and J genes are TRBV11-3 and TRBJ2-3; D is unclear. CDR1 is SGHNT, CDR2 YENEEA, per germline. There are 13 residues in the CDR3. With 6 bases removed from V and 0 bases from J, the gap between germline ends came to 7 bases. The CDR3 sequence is CASRSGSTDTQYF. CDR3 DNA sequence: TGTGCCAGCAGATCCGGGAGCACAGATACGCAGTATTTT.

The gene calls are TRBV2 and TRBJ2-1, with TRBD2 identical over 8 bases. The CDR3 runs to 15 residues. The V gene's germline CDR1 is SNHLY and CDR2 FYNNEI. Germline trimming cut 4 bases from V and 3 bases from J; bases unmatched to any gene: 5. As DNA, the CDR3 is TGTGCCAGCAGTGCGGGACTAGAGGGCTACAATGAGCAGTTCTTC. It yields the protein CASSAGLEGYNEQFF. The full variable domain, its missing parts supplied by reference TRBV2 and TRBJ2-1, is EPEVTQTPSHQVTQMGQEVILRCVPISNHLYFYWYRQILGQKVEFLVSFYNNEISEKSEIFDDQFSVERPDGSNFTLKIRSTKLEDSAMYFCASSAGLEGYNEQFFGPGTRLTVL.

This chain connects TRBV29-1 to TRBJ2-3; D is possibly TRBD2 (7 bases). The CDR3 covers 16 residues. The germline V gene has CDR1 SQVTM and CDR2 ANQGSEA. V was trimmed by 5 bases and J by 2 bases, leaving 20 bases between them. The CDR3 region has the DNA TGCAGCGTTTGGGGGGGGCTAGCGGCCCCCACAGATACGCAGTATTTT. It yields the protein CSVWGGLAAPTDTQYF.

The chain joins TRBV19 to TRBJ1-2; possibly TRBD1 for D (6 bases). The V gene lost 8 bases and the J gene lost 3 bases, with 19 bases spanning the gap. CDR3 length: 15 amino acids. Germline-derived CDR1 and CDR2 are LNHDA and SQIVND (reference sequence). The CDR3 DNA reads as TGTGCCAGTCACCGAGGACAGACACACTACTATGGCTACACCTTC. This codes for CASHRGQTHYYGYTF.

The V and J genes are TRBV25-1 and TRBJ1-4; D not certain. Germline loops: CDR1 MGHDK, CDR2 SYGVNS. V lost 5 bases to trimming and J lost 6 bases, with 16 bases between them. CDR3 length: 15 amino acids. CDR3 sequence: CASSRAPSSDEKLFF. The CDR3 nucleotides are TGTGCCAGCAGTCGTGCCCCTTCCAGCGATGAAAAACTGTTTTTT.

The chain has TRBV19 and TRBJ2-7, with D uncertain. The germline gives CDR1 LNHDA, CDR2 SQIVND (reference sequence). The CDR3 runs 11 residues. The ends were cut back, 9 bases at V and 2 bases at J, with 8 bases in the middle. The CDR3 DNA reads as TGTGCCAGCGGGTTTACCTACGAGCAGTACTTC. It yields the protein CASGFTYEQYF.

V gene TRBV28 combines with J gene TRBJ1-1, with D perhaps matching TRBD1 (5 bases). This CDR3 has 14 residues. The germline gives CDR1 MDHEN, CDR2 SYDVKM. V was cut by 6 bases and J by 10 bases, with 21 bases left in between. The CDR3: CASREGTATRPAFF. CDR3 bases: TGTGCCAGCAGGGAGGGGACGGCAACACGGCCAGCTTTCTTT.

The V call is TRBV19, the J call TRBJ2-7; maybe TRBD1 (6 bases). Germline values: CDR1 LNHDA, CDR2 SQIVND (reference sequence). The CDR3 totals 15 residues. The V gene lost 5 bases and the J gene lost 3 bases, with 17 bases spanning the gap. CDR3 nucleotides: TGTGCCAGTAGTGCCCCGGACAGTGACTTCTACGAGCAGTACTTC. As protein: CASSAPDSDFYEQYF.

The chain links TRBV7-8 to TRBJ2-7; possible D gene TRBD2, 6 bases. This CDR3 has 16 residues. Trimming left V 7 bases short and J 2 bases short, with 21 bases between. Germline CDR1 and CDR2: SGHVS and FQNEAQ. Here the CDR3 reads CASTLSLAEKPYEQYF. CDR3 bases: TGTGCCAGCACCCTGTCGTTAGCGGAAAAACCCTACGAGCAGTACTTC.

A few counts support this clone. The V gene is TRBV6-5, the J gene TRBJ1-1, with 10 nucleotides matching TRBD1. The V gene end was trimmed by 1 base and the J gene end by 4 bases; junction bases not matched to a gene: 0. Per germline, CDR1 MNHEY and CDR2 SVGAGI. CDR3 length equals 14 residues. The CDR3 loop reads CASSYWTGGTEAFF. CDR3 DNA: TGTGCCAGCAGTTACTGGACAGGGGGCACTGAAGCTTTCTTT.

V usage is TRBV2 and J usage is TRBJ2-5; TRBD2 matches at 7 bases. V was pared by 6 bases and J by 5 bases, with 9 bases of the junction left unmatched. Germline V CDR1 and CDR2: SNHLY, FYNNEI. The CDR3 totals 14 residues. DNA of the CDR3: TGTGCCAGCAGACGGGAGGTGGGCTCGGAGACCCAGTACTTC. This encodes CASRREVGSETQYF.

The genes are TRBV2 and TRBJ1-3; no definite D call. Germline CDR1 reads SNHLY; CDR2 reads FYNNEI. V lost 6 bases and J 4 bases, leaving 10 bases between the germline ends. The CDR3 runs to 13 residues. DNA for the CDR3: TGTGCCAGCAGAAGAGAACAGGGAAACACCATATATTTT. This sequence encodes CASRREQGNTIYF.

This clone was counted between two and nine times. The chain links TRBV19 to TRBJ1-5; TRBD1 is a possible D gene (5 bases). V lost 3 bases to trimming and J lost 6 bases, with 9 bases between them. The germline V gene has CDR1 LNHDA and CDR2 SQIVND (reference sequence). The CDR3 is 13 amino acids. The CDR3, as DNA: TGTGCCAGTAGTATGACTCAGGGTCAGCCCCAGCATTTT. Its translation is CASSMTQGQPQHF.

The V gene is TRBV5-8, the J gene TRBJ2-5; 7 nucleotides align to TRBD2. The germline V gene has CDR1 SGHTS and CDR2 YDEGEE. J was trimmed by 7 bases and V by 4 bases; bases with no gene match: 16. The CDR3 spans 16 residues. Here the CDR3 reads CASSTGGSSGSGTQYF. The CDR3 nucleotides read TGTGCCAGCAGCACCGGCGGGTCTAGCGGCAGTGGGACCCAGTACTTC.

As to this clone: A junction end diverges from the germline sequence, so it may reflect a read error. Written as DNA, the CDR3 is TGTGCCAGCACCTTAGCGGGAGCTCGGACAGATACGCAGTATTTT. Its protein is CASTLAGARTDTQYF. V gene TRBV7-2 combines with J gene TRBJ2-3, with TRBD2 matching over 9 bases. CDR1 is SGHTA, CDR2 FQGNSA, per germline. This CDR3 comprises 15 residues.

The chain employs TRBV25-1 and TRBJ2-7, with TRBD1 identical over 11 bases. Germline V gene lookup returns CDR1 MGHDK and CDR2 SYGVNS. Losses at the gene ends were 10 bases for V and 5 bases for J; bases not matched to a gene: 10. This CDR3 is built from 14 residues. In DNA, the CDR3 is TGTGCCATCACCCGGGACAGGGGGTGGCACGAGCAGTACTTC. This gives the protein CAITRDRGWHEQYF.

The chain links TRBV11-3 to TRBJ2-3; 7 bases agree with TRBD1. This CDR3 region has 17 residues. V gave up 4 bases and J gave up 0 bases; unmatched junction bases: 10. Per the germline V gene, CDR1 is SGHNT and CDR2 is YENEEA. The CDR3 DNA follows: TGTGCCAGCAGCTCCCGGGACAGAAATCTTAGCACAGATACGCAGTATTTT. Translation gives CASSSRDRNLSTDTQYF.

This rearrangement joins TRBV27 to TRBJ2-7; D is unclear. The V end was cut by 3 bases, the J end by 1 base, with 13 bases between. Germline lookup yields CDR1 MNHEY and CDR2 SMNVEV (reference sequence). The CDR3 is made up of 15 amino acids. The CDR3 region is CASSFLFGGSYEQYF. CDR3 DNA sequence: TGTGCCAGCAGTTTTTTGTTTGGCGGTTCCTACGAGCAGTACTTC.

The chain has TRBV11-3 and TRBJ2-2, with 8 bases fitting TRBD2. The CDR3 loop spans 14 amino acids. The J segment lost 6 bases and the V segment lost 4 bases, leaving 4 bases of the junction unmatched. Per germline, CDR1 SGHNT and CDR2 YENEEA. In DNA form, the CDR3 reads TGTGCCAGCAGCTCAGGACTAGCAGCCGGGGAGCTGTTTTTT. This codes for CASSSGLAAGELFF.

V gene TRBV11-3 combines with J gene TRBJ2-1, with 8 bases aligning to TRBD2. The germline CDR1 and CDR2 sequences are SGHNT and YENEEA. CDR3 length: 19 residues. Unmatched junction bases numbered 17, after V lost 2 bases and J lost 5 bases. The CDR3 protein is CASSLNRVSGTRRNNEQFF. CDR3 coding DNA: TGTGCCAGCAGCTTAAACAGGGTCTCCGGGACTAGACGAAACAATGAGCAGTTCTTC.

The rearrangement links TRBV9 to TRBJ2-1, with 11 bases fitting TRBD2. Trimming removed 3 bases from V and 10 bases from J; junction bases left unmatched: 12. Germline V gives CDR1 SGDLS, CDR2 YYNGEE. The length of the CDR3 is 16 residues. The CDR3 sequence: CASSANLAGGGGEQFF. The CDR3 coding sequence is TGTGCCAGCAGCGCCAACCTAGCGGGAGGAGGGGGAGAGCAGTTCTTC.

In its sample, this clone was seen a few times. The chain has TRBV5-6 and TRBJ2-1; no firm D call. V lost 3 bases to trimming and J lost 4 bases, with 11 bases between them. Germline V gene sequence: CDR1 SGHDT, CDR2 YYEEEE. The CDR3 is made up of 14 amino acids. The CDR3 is CASSSISEYNEQFF. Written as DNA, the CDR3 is TGTGCCAGCAGCTCGATTTCGGAGTACAATGAGCAGTTCTTC. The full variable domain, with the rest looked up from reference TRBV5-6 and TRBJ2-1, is DAGVTQSPTHLIKTRGQQVTLRCSPKSGHDTVSWYQQALGQGPQFIFQYYEEEERQRGNFPDRFSGHQFPNYSSELNVNALLLGDSALYLCASSSISEYNEQFFGPGTRLTVL.

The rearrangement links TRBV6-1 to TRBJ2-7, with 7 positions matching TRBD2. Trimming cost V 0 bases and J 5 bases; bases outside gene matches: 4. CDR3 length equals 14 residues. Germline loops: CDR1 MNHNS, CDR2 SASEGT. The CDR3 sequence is CASSEAQGRDEQYF. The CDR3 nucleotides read TGTGCCAGCAGTGAAGCGCAAGGGAGGGACGAGCAGTACTTC.